A selection of T cell receptor beta chains follows, all from one sample in a study of early stage breast cancer tumors. Produced via immunoSEQ multiplex PCR; TCRdb's table is partial and in-frame only. Among several thousand clones listed, approximately 60% were seen once. The sequenced sample consisted of breast tumor tissue. The receptors were sampled from a person aged 65-85 years with breast cancer. Both conserved end residues are part of each CDR3. The D gene is left open where the match is weak. Clone size, where shown, is once, few, many, or a class for clones that have expanded.

TRBV18	.	TRBJ1-6	.	CASSPKGSLDSPLHF	TGTGCCAGCTCACCAAAGGGGTCCCTAGATTCACCCCTCCACTTT
TRBV5-6	TRBD1	TRBJ1-6	few	CASSRDRLSYNSPLHF	TGTGCCAGCAGCAGGGACAGGCTTTCCTATAATTCACCCCTCCACTTT
TRBV11-2	.	TRBJ2-2	.	CASSLRLNTGELFF	TGTGCCAGCAGCTTACGACTGAACACCGGGGAGCTGTTTTTT
TRBV4-3	TRBD1	TRBJ1-2	.	CASSQAGQGAASYGYTF	TGCGCCAGCAGCCAAGCCGGACAGGGGGCGGCTAGCTATGGCTACACCTTC
TRBV28	.	TRBJ1-5	few	CASSPDTGNQPQHF	TGTGCCAGCAGTCCCGATACGGGCAATCAGCCCCAGCATTTT
TRBV4-2	.	TRBJ1-6	few	CASRETSYNSPLHF	TGTGCCAGCAGGGAGACTTCCTATAATTCACCCCTCCACTTT
TRBV4-1	TRBD1	TRBJ2-7	.	CASSQGPGQGAYEQYF	TGCGCCAGCAGCCAAGGGCCGGGACAGGGGGCCTACGAGCAGTACTTC
TRBV27	.	TRBJ1-1	.	CASSTPTGGAFF	TGTGCCAGCAGTACTCCGACAGGAGGAGCTTTCTTT
TRBV6-1	.	TRBJ1-5	once	CASSGRGSQPQHF	TGTGCCAGCAGTGGTAGGGGTTCCCAGCCCCAGCATTTT
TRBV10-3	.	TRBJ2-5	once	CAISAGQETQYF	TGTGCCATCAGTGCAGGCCAAGAGACCCAGTACTTC
TRBV7-9	.	TRBJ1-2	few	CASSLLQGEEGYTF	TGTGCCAGCAGCCTGCTACAGGGTGAAGAAGGCTACACCTTC